The 15 T cell receptor beta chains below were found in one sample sequenced in a study of neurological immune-mediated disorders. A single record per CDR3 protein comes from TCRdb applying MiXCR to the 5' RACE reads. The sample has 65,000 to 85,000 distinct CDR3 sequences, roughly 3.1% seen once. The sequencing sample was made of PBMCs. The receptors shown here come from a woman aged 50 to 60 with multiple sclerosis.

The rearrangement joins TRBV18 to TRBJ2-1, with D tentatively TRBD2 (6 bases). Germline CDR1 and CDR2: KGHSH and LQKENI. Trimming took off 1 base at V and 9 bases at J, with 13 bases between the two ends. The CDR3 extends over 14 amino acids. The CDR3 region is CASSPLSDGGEQFF. DNA of the CDR3: TGTGCCAGCTCACCACTTAGCGACGGGGGTGAGCAGTTCTTC.

The table lists this clonotype with many counts. This chain connects TRBV14 to TRBJ1-1; tentative D call: TRBD1 (5 bases). The V gene lost 1 base and the J gene lost 1 base, with 10 bases spanning the gap. The CDR3 is made up of 15 amino acids. Germline V gives CDR1 SGHDN, CDR2 FVKESK. CDR3 region: CASSQVGGSNTEAFF. CDR3 DNA: TGTGCCAGCAGCCAAGTCGGGGGGTCGAACACTGAAGCTTTCTTT.

This clonotype was counted many times. The CDR3 DNA sequence: TGCAGTGCCCCTTCCGGGCTAGCGGGAGCGGGGACCCAGTACTTC. It encodes CSAPSGLAGAGTQYF. The chain uses TRBV20-1 and TRBJ2-5; 10 bases agree with TRBD2. CDR3 size: 15 residues. CDR1 is DFQATT, CDR2 SNEGSKA, per germline (reference sequence). Trimming at V came to 6 bases and at J to 7 bases, leaving 14 bases not matched to a gene.

This clonotype was seen ten or more times. The V call is TRBV6-2 or TRBV6-3, the J call TRBJ2-1; D is perhaps TRBD2 (6 bases). The CDR3 loop spans 15 amino acids. CDR1 is MNHEY and CDR2 is SVGEGT in the germline V gene. V gave up 6 bases and J gave up 6 bases, with 18 bases separating them. CDR3 sequence: CASSPADQGLNEQFF. In nucleotides, the CDR3 is TGTGCCAGCAGCCCAGCGGATCAGGGACTCAATGAGCAGTTCTTC.

This clonotype was counted at least ten times. At one end the junction does not follow the germline gene, possibly because of a read error. V and J are TRBV20-1 and TRBJ2-5; a weak D match, TRBD1 (6 bases). This CDR3 comprises 14 residues. Germline-derived CDR1 and CDR2 are DFQATT and SNEGSKA (reference sequence). The CDR3 DNA reads TGCAGTGCTCGAGACGACAGGCCCCCGAATTTCCAGTACTTC. Translated: CSARDDRPPNFQYF.

This clonotype was recorded many times. The chain recombines TRBV7-2 with TRBJ2-1, with 10 nucleotides matching TRBD2. Germline CDR1 and CDR2: SGHTA and FQGNSA. V dropped 5 bases and J dropped 6; count of bases not matched to a gene: 10. The CDR3 spans 16 residues. This chain's CDR3 is CASSPSSGSSLNEQFF. In nucleotides, the CDR3 is TGTGCCAGCAGCCCCTCTAGCGGGAGCAGTCTCAATGAGCAGTTCTTC.

This clonotype has at least ten counts. The V call is TRBV27, the J call TRBJ1-1; possibly TRBD1 for D (5 bases). CDR3 length: 14 amino acids. CDR1 is MNHEY, CDR2 SMNVEV, per germline (reference sequence). V was cut by 6 bases and J by 2 bases, with 13 bases left in between. The CDR3 is CASRDLRGNTEAFF. CDR3 DNA: TGTGCCAGCAGGGATTTAAGGGGAAACACTGAAGCTTTCTTT.

This clonotype showed up many times. V usage is TRBV20-1 and J usage is TRBJ1-1; D call uncertain. CDR3 length: 10 amino acids. V was pared by 1 base and J by 9 bases, with 6 bases between. Germline CDR1 and CDR2: DFQATT and SNEGSKA (reference sequence). The CDR3: CSARGSKAFF. The CDR3 region has the DNA TGCAGTGCTAGAGGTAGTAAAGCTTTCTTT.

This clonotype was detected many times. The chain employs TRBV5-5 and TRBJ1-2; the D is unclear. This CDR3 has 16 amino acids. Germline CDR1 and CDR2: SGHKS and YYEKEE (reference sequence). V was cut by 6 bases and J by 3 bases, with 21 bases left in between. DNA of the CDR3: TGTGCCAGCAACCCCTCGGGCACCCTAAGAGACTATGGCTACACCTTC. This codes for CASNPSGTLRDYGYTF.

This clonotype was found many times. The rearrangement uses TRBV18 and TRBJ1-2; D gene uncertain. V lost 0 bases and J lost 8, with 10 bases in between. Per the germline V gene, CDR1 is KGHSH and CDR2 is LQKENI. This CDR3 contains 13 residues. Here the CDR3 reads CASSPPTYGGYTF. CDR3 DNA sequence: TGTGCCAGCTCACCACCCACGTACGGGGGCTACACCTTC. Full variable domain (outside the CDR3, taken from reference TRBV18 and TRBJ1-2): NAGVMQNPRHLVRRRGQEARLRCSPMKGHSHVYWYRQLPEEGLKFMVYLQKENIIDESGMPKERFSAEFPKEGPSILRIQQVVRGDSAAYFCASSPPTYGGYTFGSGTRLTVV.

This clonotype was recorded at least ten times. This chain connects TRBV27 to TRBJ1-1; 7 bases line up with TRBD1. CDR3 length: 17 amino acids. With V trimmed by 3 bases and J by 6 bases, 16 bases remained unmatched. CDR1 and CDR2 from the germline V gene are MNHEY and SMNVEV (reference sequence). The CDR3 sequence: CASSLSPGGLSSAEAFF. In nucleotides, the CDR3 is TGTGCCAGCAGTTTGTCCCCAGGGGGTCTCTCTTCAGCTGAAGCTTTCTTT.

In this sample, this clonotype turned up many times. The CDR3 DNA is TGTGCCAGCAGCTTAGGCCCGGGGGAGAATCTGAACACTGAAGCTTTCTTT. Translating gives CASSLGPGENLNTEAFF. This rearrangement joins TRBV13 to TRBJ1-1; tentative D call: TRBD1 (5 bases). The CDR3 totals 17 residues. Deletions cut 0 bases from V and 0 bases from J, with 14 bases between. Germline values: CDR1 PRHDT, CDR2 FYEKMQ (reference sequence).

This clonotype was observed many times. The CDR3 region is CASSSQEVTDTQYF. For the CDR3, the DNA is TGTGCCAGCAGCTCCCAGGAAGTGACAGATACGCAGTATTTT. The V call is TRBV7-9, the J call TRBJ2-3; D not certain. With 4 bases removed from V and 3 bases from J, the gap between germline ends came to 11 bases. Germline V gene sequence: CDR1 SEHNR, CDR2 FQNEAQ (reference sequence). The CDR3 spans 14 residues.

This clonotype was seen only a few times. The gene calls are TRBV20-1 and TRBJ1-1; D is perhaps TRBD1 (6 bases). This CDR3 comprises 12 residues. Germline loops: CDR1 DFQATT, CDR2 SNEGSKA (reference sequence). V lost 1 base, J lost 8 bases, and 11 bases lay in between. This CDR3 is CSARVGRGEAFF. The CDR3 DNA reads as TGCAGTGCTAGAGTAGGTAGGGGGGAAGCTTTCTTT.

This clonotype was recorded at least ten times. This sequence joins TRBV7-9 and TRBJ2-1; 8 bases agree with TRBD2. The CDR3 has 15 amino acids. Germline V gene sequence: CDR1 SEHNR, CDR2 FQNEAQ (reference sequence). Losses at the gene ends were 2 bases for V and 2 bases for J; bases not matched to a gene: 2. The CDR3 DNA reads TGTGCCAGCAGCTTATTAGCGGGAACCTACAATGAGCAGTTCTTC. It translates to CASSLLAGTYNEQFF.